The 14 T cell receptor beta chains below were found in one sample sequenced in a study of T cell repertoires in cytomegalovirus infection. No cognate antigen is known for these TCRs. MiXCR, run by TCRdb on the reads, gives a single entry per CDR3 protein. The table shows around 500,000 distinct CDR3 sequences, with approximately 42% occurring only once. The material sequenced was cultured PBMCs, taken from culture after CMV antigen stimulation. These receptors originate from a human donor in good health (CMV status not recorded). Some clones in this sample may be carry-over from other donors' samples.

The chain carries TRBV19 and TRBJ2-4; D unclear. The CDR3 is made up of 13 amino acids. Germline V lookup: CDR1 LNHDA, CDR2 SQIVND (reference sequence). Trimming took 5 bases from V and 0 from J, leaving 5 bases between them. The CDR3, as DNA: TGTGCCAGTAGTGTGCTAGCCAAAAACATTCAGTACTTC. This encodes CASSVLAKNIQYF. The complete variable domain, with remaining parts taken from reference TRBV19 and TRBJ2-4, reads DGGITQSPKYLFRKEGQNVTLSCEQNLNHDAMYWYRQDPGQGLRLIYYSQIVNDFQKGDIAEGYSVSREKKESFPLTVTSAQKNPTAFYLCASSVLAKNIQYFGAGTRLSVL.

This clonotype was counted a few times. CDR3 DNA: TGTGCCAGCAGTGAGCGCTCGGGGGCGGGCTACGAGCAGTACTTC. Its protein is CASSERSGAGYEQYF. The chain combines TRBV6-1 with TRBJ2-7; possibly TRBD1 or TRBD2 for D (6 bases each). Germline V CDR1 and CDR2: MNHNS, SASEGT. The CDR3 sequence is 15 residues long. V was trimmed by 3 bases and J by 3 bases, leaving 15 bases between them.

This chain joins TRBV4-1 and TRBJ2-3, with 12 bases fitting TRBD2. J gave up 4 bases and V 6 bases, and 8 bases lay outside the gene matches. The germline gives CDR1 MGHRA, CDR2 YSYEKL. This CDR3 has 16 residues. The CDR3 DNA reads TGCGCCAGCAGGCTAGCGGGGGGGATGGGAGCAGATACGCAGTATTTT. Residues: CASRLAGGMGADTQYF.

In regard to this clonotype: This may arise from a read error, as a much more abundant clone is one base away. The rearrangement joins TRBV7-2 to TRBJ2-5; either TRBD1 or TRBD2 may fit D (5 bases each). CDR1 is SGHTA, CDR2 FQGNSA, per germline. The CDR3 is 14 residues long. CDR3: CANSSTGTVETQYF. CDR3 DNA sequence: TGTGCCAACAGCTCAACCGGGACCGTGGAGACCCAGTACTTC.

V and J are TRBV4-3 and TRBJ2-7, with D unresolved. Trimming pared 0 bases from V and 1 base from J, leaving 10 bases between. Germline CDR1 and CDR2: LGHNA and YSLEER. The CDR3 spans 15 residues. The CDR3 sequence: CASSQELAGSYEQYF. CDR3 coding DNA: TGCGCCAGCAGCCAAGAATTGGCAGGATCCTACGAGCAGTACTTC.

The chain employs TRBV14 and TRBJ2-5, with D unresolved. This CDR3 has 11 amino acids. V shed 0 bases and J shed 7 bases, with 3 bases lying between them. Looked up from germline, CDR1 is SGHDN and CDR2 is FVKESK. CDR3: CASSQDVTQYF. DNA of the CDR3: TGTGCCAGCAGCCAAGATGTGACCCAGTACTTC.

This clonotype was found a few times. This rearrangement joins TRBV5-4 to TRBJ2-1, with D maybe TRBD1 (5 bases). V was shortened by 4 bases and J by 5 bases, with 10 bases between the two germline ends. CDR1 is SGHNT and CDR2 is YYREEE in the germline V gene (reference sequence). The CDR3 covers 13 residues. CDR3 protein: CASSPAGNNEQFF. The CDR3 DNA reads TGTGCCAGCAGCCCCGCAGGGAACAATGAGCAGTTCTTC.

This chain connects TRBV11-2 to TRBJ2-6; TRBD1 aligns across 7 bases. Germline CDR1 SGHAT, CDR2 FQNNGV. The CDR3 is 15 amino acids. Trimming removed 7 bases from V and 3 bases from J; junction bases left unmatched: 6. CDR3 DNA: TGTGCCAGCACCCTGACAGGGAGTGGGGCCAACGTCCTGACTTTC. Translating gives CASTLTGSGANVLTF.

The sample holds a few counts of this clonotype. In DNA form, the CDR3 reads TGTGCCAGCAGCTTAGAGGCGGAAACCAGCTACGAGCAGTACTTC. It yields the protein CASSLEAETSYEQYF. The rearrangement links TRBV11-2 to TRBJ2-7; D call uncertain. The CDR3 loop spans 15 amino acids. The V end lost 0 bases, the J end lost 3 bases, and 12 bases lay between the germline ends. Germline V gives CDR1 SGHAT, CDR2 FQNNGV.

CDR3 DNA: TGTGCCAGCAGTTACTCGGGAGCGGGAAACACCATATATTTT. As protein: CASSYSGAGNTIYF. This chain links TRBV6-6 with TRBJ1-3; no firm D call. Germline CDR1 MNHNY, CDR2 SVGAGI (reference sequence). The CDR3 spans 14 residues. Trimming stripped 0 bases from V and 4 bases from J, with 7 bases between.

The chain recombines TRBV3-1 with TRBJ1-2; tentative D call: TRBD1 (5 bases). This CDR3 contains 15 residues. The V gene lost 2 bases and the J gene lost 7 bases, with 17 bases spanning the gap. CDR1 and CDR2 (germline): LGHDT, YNNKEL (reference sequence). CDR3 in amino acids: CASSQMVVTASGYTF. CDR3 nucleotides: TGTGCCAGCAGCCAAATGGTTGTGACAGCCTCTGGCTACACCTTC.

The V gene is TRBV11-2, the J gene TRBJ2-1; either TRBD1 or TRBD2 may supply D (5 bases each). In germline, CDR1 is SGHAT, CDR2 FQNNGV. V lost 3 bases to trimming and J lost 0 bases, with 12 bases between them. The CDR3 spans 16 residues. CDR3 coding DNA: TGTGCCAGCAGCTTGGGGGTTCGGAGCTCCTACAATGAGCAGTTCTTC. This encodes CASSLGVRSSYNEQFF.

This chain joins TRBV12-3 or TRBV12-4 and TRBJ2-1; 11 nucleotides align to TRBD2. J was trimmed by 1 base and V by 2 bases; bases with no gene match: 4. This CDR3 is built from 17 residues. In DNA form, the CDR3 reads TGTGCCAGCAGTTTACGTCTAGCGGGGGGATCCTACAATGAGCAGTTCTTC. Protein sequence: CASSLRLAGGSYNEQFF.

The V call is TRBV7-9, the J call TRBJ2-1; TRBD2 aligns across 8 bases. The CDR3 loop spans 15 amino acids. Germline V gene data show CDR1 as SEHNR and CDR2 as FQNEAQ (reference sequence). V trimming: 5 bases; J trimming: 9 bases; junction bases outside the gene matches: 12. This chain's CDR3 is CASSQGLDPSVEQFF. The DNA for the CDR3 is TGTGCCAGCAGCCAGGGACTAGATCCCTCGGTTGAGCAGTTCTTC.